This paragraph reports one T cell receptor (beta chain). These data belong to a study of T cell responses to AZD1222 COVID-19 vaccine. V gave up 6 bases and J gave up 6 bases, with 9 bases separating them. Germline CDR1 is LGHNT and CDR2 is FRNRAP. This CDR3 has 12 residues. Profiled with immunoSEQ multiplex PCR; TCRdb holds only in-frame clones, not every one. The sample shows roughly 110,000 clones, 85% to 95% of them seen only once. The chain recombines TRBV12-5 with TRBJ2-1, with D perhaps TRBD2 (5 bases). The sequence was obtained from an adult who received the AZD1222 COVID-19 vaccine. The specimen was peripheral blood, collected 28 days after the second AZD1222 dose. The CDR3 region is CASGDFPNEQFF. In nucleotides, the CDR3 is TGTGCTAGTGGGGACTTTCCCAATGAGCAGTTCTTC.